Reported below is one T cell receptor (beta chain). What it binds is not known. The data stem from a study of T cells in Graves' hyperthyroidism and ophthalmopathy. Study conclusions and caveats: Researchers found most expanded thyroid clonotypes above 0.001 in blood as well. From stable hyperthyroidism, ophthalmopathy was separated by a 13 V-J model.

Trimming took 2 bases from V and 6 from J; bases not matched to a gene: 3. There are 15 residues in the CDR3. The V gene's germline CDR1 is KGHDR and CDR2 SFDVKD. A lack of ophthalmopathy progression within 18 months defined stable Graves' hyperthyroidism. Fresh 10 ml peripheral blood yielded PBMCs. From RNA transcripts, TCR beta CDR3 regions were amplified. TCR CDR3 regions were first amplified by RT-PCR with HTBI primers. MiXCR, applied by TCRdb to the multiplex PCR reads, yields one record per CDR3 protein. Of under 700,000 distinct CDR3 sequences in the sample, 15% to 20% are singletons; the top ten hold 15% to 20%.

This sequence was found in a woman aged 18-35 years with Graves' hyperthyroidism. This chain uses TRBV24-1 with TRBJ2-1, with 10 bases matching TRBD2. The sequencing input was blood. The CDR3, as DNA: TGTGCCACCAGTGATTCGGGACTAGCGTCCAATGAGCAGTTCTTC. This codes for CATSDSGLASNEQFF.